The next 7 T cell receptor beta chains were all read from a single sample in a study of OX40 agonist ivuxolimab in advanced cancers. The method behind the library was the immunoSEQ multiplex PCR assay. As stored in TCRdb, this immuneACCESS dataset retains in-frame rearrangements with V and J assigned. A fraction of the clones does not appear; measured against another copy, unresolved V genes explain less than half of the discrepancy, and the remainder lacks a known reason. The sample table records 85,000 to 100,000 clones; about 91% of these occur just once. The ten largest account for roughly 0.33% of the sample. This specimen was CD4+ or CD8+ T cells sorted from blood, taken in a trial of the OX40 agonist ivuxolimab. The receptors were sampled from an adult with an advanced solid tumor such as melanoma, head and neck, liver or kidney cancer.

J is TRBJ2-7 and V is TRBV4-2; no firm D call. The CDR3 sequence is 14 residues long. The V end was cut by 0 bases, the J end by 1 base, with 7 bases between. Looked up from germline, CDR1 is LGHNA and CDR2 is YNFKEQ. The CDR3 coding sequence is TGTGCCAGCAGCCAAGAGTGGCTTTCCTACGAGCAGTACTTC. This gives the protein CASSQEWLSYEQYF.

V and J are TRBV7-9 and TRBJ2-7; D might be TRBD2 (5 bases). The CDR3 length is 13 residues. The V end was cut by 3 bases, the J end by 2 bases, with 8 bases between. In germline, CDR1 is SEHNR, CDR2 FQNEAQ (reference sequence). CDR3 residues: CASSFRGPYEQYF. The CDR3 region has the DNA TGTGCCAGCAGCTTCCGGGGTCCCTACGAGCAGTACTTC.

The genes are TRBV15 and TRBJ2-7; the match to TRBD1 covers 9 bases. With V trimmed by 6 bases and J by 6 bases, 3 bases remained unmatched. The CDR3 extends over 12 amino acids. Looked up from germline, CDR1 is LNHNV and CDR2 is YYDKDF (reference sequence). The CDR3 sequence is CATSTGGSEQYF. The CDR3 DNA is TGTGCCACCAGTACAGGGGGCTCCGAGCAGTACTTC.

In its sample, this clone was seen once. The chain couples TRBV14 to TRBJ2-3; the match to TRBD2 covers 8 bases. V shed 4 bases, J shed 5 bases, and the junction held 5 bases outside the gene matches. The CDR3 is 14 residues long. The germline CDR1 and CDR2 sequences are SGHDN and FVKESK. This chain's CDR3 is CASSPIGGGDTQYF. In nucleotides, the CDR3 is TGTGCCAGCAGCCCAATCGGGGGGGGAGATACGCAGTATTTT.

V and J are TRBV11-2 and TRBJ2-7; 14 bases line up with TRBD2. Per the germline V gene, CDR1 is SGHAT and CDR2 is FQNNGV. The CDR3 is 19 residues long. The V and J ends lost 0 bases and 0 bases, in that order; junction bases with no gene match: 7. CDR3 coding DNA: TGTGCCAGCAGCTTAGAGGGTACGGGGACTAGCGGGAGCTCCTACGAGCAGTACTTC. As protein: CASSLEGTGTSGSSYEQYF.

The chain uses TRBV6-5 and TRBJ1-5; D is undetermined. There are 15 residues in the CDR3. The germline V and J ends were trimmed by 2 bases and 5 bases, with 13 bases remaining between them. The germline V gene encodes CDR1 MNHEY and CDR2 SVGAGI. CDR3 bases: TGTGCCAGCAGTTACCCAGGACGGCTCGATCAGCCCCAGCATTTT. Translation gives CASSYPGRLDQPQHF.

The chain has TRBV11-3 and TRBJ2-1; D might be TRBD1 (6 bases). This CDR3 is built from 14 residues. CDR1 and CDR2 from the germline V gene are SGHNT and YENEEA. V shed 0 bases and J shed 5 bases, with 8 bases lying between them. The DNA of the CDR3 is TGTGCCAGCAGCTTAGAAGGACAGAACAATGAGCAGTTCTTC. The encoded protein is CASSLEGQNNEQFF.